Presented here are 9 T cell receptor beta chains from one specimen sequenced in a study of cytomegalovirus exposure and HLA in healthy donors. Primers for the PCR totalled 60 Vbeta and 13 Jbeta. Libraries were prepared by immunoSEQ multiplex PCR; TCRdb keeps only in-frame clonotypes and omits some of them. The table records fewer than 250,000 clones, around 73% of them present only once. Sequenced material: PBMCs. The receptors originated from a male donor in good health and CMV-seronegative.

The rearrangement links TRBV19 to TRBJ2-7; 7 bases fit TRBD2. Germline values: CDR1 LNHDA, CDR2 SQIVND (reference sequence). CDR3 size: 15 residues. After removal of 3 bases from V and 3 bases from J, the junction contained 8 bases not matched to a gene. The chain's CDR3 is CASSMRVGGIYEQYF. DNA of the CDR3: TGTGCCAGTAGTATGAGGGTCGGGGGGATCTACGAGCAGTACTTC.

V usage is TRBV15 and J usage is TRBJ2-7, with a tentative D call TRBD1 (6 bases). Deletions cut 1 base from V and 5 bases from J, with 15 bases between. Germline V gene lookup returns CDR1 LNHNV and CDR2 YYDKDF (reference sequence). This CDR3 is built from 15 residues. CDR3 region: CATSRVPGDRDEQYF. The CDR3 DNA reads TGTGCCACCAGCAGAGTCCCAGGGGATCGGGACGAGCAGTACTTC.

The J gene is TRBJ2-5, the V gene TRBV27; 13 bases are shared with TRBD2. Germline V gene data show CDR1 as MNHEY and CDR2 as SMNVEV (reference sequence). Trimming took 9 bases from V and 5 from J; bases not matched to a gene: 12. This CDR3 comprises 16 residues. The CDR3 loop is CASLPAGLAGLETQYF. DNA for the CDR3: TGTGCCAGTCTCCCCGCGGGACTAGCGGGATTGGAGACCCAGTACTTC.

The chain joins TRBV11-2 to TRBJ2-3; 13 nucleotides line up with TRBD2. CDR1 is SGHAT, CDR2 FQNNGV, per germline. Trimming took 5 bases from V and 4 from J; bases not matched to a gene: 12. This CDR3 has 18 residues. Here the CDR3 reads CASSPRPPGLAGSDTQYF. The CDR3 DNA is TGTGCCAGCAGCCCCCGGCCGCCGGGACTAGCGGGATCAGATACGCAGTATTTT. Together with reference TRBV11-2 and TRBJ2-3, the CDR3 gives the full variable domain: EAGVAQSPRYKIIEKRQSVAFWCNPISGHATLYWYQQILGQGPKLLIQFQNNGVVDDSQLPKDRFSAERLKGVDSTLKIQPAKLEDSAVYLCASSPRPPGLAGSDTQYFGPGTRLTVL.

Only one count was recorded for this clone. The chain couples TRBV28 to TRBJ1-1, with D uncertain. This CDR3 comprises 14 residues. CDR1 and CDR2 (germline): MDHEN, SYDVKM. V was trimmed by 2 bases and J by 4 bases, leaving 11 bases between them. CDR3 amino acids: CASSLIGRGTEAFF. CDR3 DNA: TGTGCCAGCAGTTTAATCGGCCGGGGCACTGAAGCTTTCTTT.

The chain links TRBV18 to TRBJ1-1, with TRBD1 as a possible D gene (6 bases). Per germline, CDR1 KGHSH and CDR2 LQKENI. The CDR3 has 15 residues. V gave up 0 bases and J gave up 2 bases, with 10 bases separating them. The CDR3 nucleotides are TGTGCCAGCTCACCACCGGCAGGGGTTAACACTGAAGCTTTCTTT. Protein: CASSPPAGVNTEAFF.

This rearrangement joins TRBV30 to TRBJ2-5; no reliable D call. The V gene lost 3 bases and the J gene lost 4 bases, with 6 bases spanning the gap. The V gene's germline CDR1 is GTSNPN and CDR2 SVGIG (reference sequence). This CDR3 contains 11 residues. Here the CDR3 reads CAWSPGETQYF. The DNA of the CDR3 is TGTGCCTGGAGCCCCGGAGAGACCCAGTACTTC.

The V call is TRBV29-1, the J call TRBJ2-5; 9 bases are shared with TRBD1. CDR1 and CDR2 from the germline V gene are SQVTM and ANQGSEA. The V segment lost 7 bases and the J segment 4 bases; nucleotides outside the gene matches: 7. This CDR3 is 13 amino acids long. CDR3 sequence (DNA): TGCAGCGCCTACAGGGGGCAGGGAGAGACCCAGTACTTC. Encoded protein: CSAYRGQGETQYF.

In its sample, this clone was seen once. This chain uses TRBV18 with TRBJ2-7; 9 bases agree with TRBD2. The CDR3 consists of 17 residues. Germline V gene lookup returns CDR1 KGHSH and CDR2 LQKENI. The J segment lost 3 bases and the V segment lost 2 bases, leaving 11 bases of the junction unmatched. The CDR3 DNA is TGTGCCAGCTCACCAACGATGAGCGGGAGGAACCTCTACGAGCAGTACTTC. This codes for CASSPTMSGRNLYEQYF.